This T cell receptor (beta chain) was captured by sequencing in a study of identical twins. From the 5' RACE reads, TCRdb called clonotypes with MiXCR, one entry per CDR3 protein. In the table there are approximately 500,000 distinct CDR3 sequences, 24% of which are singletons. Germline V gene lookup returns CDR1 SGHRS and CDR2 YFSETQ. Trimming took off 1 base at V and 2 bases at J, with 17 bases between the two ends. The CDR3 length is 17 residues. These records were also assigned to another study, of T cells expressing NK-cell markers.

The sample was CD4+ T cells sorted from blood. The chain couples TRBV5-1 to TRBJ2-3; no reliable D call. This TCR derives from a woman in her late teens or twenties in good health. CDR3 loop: CASSLIEIRADTDTQYF. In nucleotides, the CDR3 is TGCGCCAGCAGCTTGATCGAAATAAGGGCAGACACAGATACGCAGTATTTT.